The present TCR beta chain was sequenced within a study of blood T cell repertoires in COVID-19. Turning to the study itself: Italy, Spain and the United States were the sources of the convalescent and acute COVID-19 samples. T cells, B-cell-depleted T cells, or PBMCs provided the cDNA or gDNA that served as material.

In the authors' methods: Counts of nucleated cells, estimated from reference gene primer amplification, were obtained. Sequencing was performed with immunoSEQ multiplex PCR; in TCRdb, only in-frame clones are kept and a portion is missing. The D gene and trimming were derived from the DNA, and the V and J assignments and clone size from that table. The sample has around 68,000 clones; approximately 94% are singletons. In germline, CDR1 is SGHVS, CDR2 FNYEAQ. The CDR3 has 15 residues. The V end was cut by 5 bases, the J end by 0 bases, with 12 bases between. The source material was peripheral blood. This clonotype was obtained from a man between 65 and 80 years old with active COVID-19. This rearrangement joins TRBV7-6 to TRBJ2-3; maybe TRBD2 (6 bases). The CDR3 coding sequence is TGTGCCAGCAGCCCTACGGGGGTGAGCACAGATACGCAGTATTTT. As protein: CASSPTGVSTDTQYF. Complete variable domain (other parts from reference TRBV7-6 and TRBJ2-3): GAGVSQSPRYKVTKRGQDVALRCDPISGHVSLYWYRQALGQGPEFLTYFNYEAQQDKSGLPNDRFSAERPEGSISTLTIQRTEQRDSAMYRCASSPTGVSTDTQYFGPGTRLTVL.